The 14 T cell receptor beta chains listed next were all sequenced from one sample in a study of blood T cell repertoires in COVID-19. Sequenced by immunoSEQ multiplex PCR; TCRdb stores in-frame clones only, minus some. The sample comprises 120,000 or so clones, about 86% of which are singletons, and over 5% rests with the top ten. Sequencing used peripheral blood. Receptors originate from an elderly man with active or convalescent COVID-19.

This chain links TRBV6-6 with TRBJ1-5, with 8 bases fitting TRBD1. The germline V gene has CDR1 MNHNY and CDR2 SVGAGI (reference sequence). Trimming at V came to 6 bases and at J to 3 bases, leaving 4 bases not matched to a gene. This CDR3 has 14 amino acids. The DNA for the CDR3 is TGTGCCAGCAGACCGGACAGGGACAATCAGCCCCAGCATTTT. Translation: CASRPDRDNQPQHF.

The chain is built from TRBV7-2 and TRBJ2-3; a weak D match, TRBD2 (5 bases). This CDR3 region has 14 residues. The V end lost 5 bases, the J end lost 2 bases, and 11 bases lay between the germline ends. CDR1 and CDR2 from the germline V gene are SGHTA and FQGNSA. The CDR3: CASSPTRDTDTQYF. The CDR3 region has the DNA TGTGCCAGCAGCCCCACTAGAGACACAGATACGCAGTATTTT. Together with reference TRBV7-2 and TRBJ2-3, the CDR3 gives the full variable domain: GAGVSQSPSNKVTEKGKDVELRCDPISGHTALYWYRQSLGQGLEFLIYFQGNSAPDKSGLPSDRFSAERTGGSVSTLTIQRTQQEDSAVYLCASSPTRDTDTQYFGPGTRLTVL.

The V call is TRBV7-2, the J call TRBJ1-2; the match to TRBD1 covers 11 bases. Germline V gives CDR1 SGHTA, CDR2 FQGNSA. Losses at the gene ends were 3 bases for V and 7 bases for J; bases not matched to a gene: 7. The CDR3 consists of 15 residues. The CDR3 region has the DNA TGTGCCAGCAGCTTTGAGGGGACAGGGGGGGCTGGCTACACCTTC. Encoded protein: CASSFEGTGGAGYTF.

This chain uses TRBV2 with TRBJ2-3, with TRBD1 matching over 7 bases. Germline V gene sequence: CDR1 SNHLY, CDR2 FYNNEI. The junction had 7 bases not matched to a gene; V was cut back by 6 bases and J by 1 base. The CDR3 loop spans 15 amino acids. The CDR3 sequence: CASSYAGQGTDTQYF. In nucleotides, the CDR3 is TGTGCCAGCAGCTACGCTGGACAGGGCACAGATACGCAGTATTTT.

The chain is built from TRBV11-1 and TRBJ1-2, with D possibly being TRBD1 (5 bases). Germline CDR1 SGHAT, CDR2 FQDESV (reference sequence). The CDR3 totals 13 residues. The V end was cut by 4 bases, the J end by 1 base, with 7 bases between. The CDR3 nucleotides are TGTGCCAGCAGCTCCGACAGTAACTATGGCTACACCTTC. This translates into CASSSDSNYGYTF. Full variable domain (remainder filled in from reference TRBV11-1 and TRBJ1-2): EAEVAQSPRYKITEKSQAVAFWCDPISGHATLYWYRQILGQGPELLVQFQDESVVDDSQLPKDRFSAERLKGVDSTLKIQPAELGDSAMYLCASSSDSNYGYTFGSGTRLTVV.

The rearrangement links TRBV5-6 to TRBJ1-4; tentatively, D is TRBD1 (6 bases). Germline CDR1 SGHDT, CDR2 YYEEEE. This CDR3 region has 13 residues. V was trimmed by 0 bases and J by 7 bases, leaving 7 bases between them. CDR3 nucleotides: TGTGCCAGCAGCTTGGGGACAGTTGAAAAACTGTTTTTT. As protein: CASSLGTVEKLFF. Filled out from reference TRBV5-6 and TRBJ1-4, the complete variable domain reads DAGVTQSPTHLIKTRGQQVTLRCSPKSGHDTVSWYQQALGQGPQFIFQYYEEEERQRGNFPDRFSGHQFPNYSSELNVNALLLGDSALYLCASSLGTVEKLFFGSGTQLSVL.

This chain connects TRBV4-3 to TRBJ1-6, with a possible D match to TRBD1 (6 bases). Trimming cost V 7 bases and J 11 bases, with 12 bases left between them. The length of the CDR3 is 12 residues. Germline CDR1 and CDR2: LGHNA and YSLEER. CDR3 coding DNA: TGCGCCAGCAAGCACCAGGGGACACCCCTCCACTTT. It specifies CASKHQGTPLHF.

This chain uses TRBV18 with TRBJ2-1, with D unresolved. Germline values: CDR1 KGHSH, CDR2 LQKENI. The CDR3 totals 15 residues. Trimming cost V 0 bases and J 5 bases, with 11 bases left between them. CDR3 sequence: CASSPPPGDHNEQFF. CDR3 sequence (DNA): TGTGCCAGCTCACCACCCCCAGGCGATCACAATGAGCAGTTCTTC.

This chain links TRBV12-3 or TRBV12-4 with TRBJ1-2; D is ambiguous. V lost 6 bases to trimming and J lost 8 bases, with 13 bases between them. This CDR3 contains 12 residues. The CDR3 spells CASSPTYEGYTF. CDR3 bases: TGTGCCAGCAGCCCTACCTACGAAGGCTACACCTTC.

The chain has TRBV7-9 and TRBJ2-2; D is possibly TRBD1 (6 bases). Per germline, CDR1 SEHNR and CDR2 FQNEAQ (reference sequence). V lost 5 bases and J lost 6, with 19 bases in between. The CDR3 totals 16 residues. The CDR3, as DNA: TGTGCCAGCAGCCCCCAGACAGGAGGTAACCCCGGGGAGCTGTTTTTT. Its protein is CASSPQTGGNPGELFF.

This chain joins TRBV3-1 (or the pseudogene TRBV3-2) and TRBJ2-7; the match to TRBD2 covers 12 bases. CDR3 length equals 17 residues. Unmatched junction bases numbered 11, after V lost 3 bases and J lost 5 bases. Germline V lookup: CDR1 LGHDT, CDR2 YNNKEL (reference sequence). The CDR3: CASSQGPTSGGRDEQYF. CDR3 nucleotide sequence: TGTGCCAGCAGCCAGGGCCCGACTAGCGGGGGTCGCGACGAGCAGTACTTC.

J is TRBJ1-2 and V is TRBV7-2; D is unclear. The ends were cut back, 5 bases at V and 2 bases at J, with 9 bases in the middle. The CDR3 loop spans 13 amino acids. Germline V lookup: CDR1 SGHTA, CDR2 FQGNSA. CDR3 residues: CASSLDWNYGYTF. DNA for the CDR3: TGTGCCAGCAGCCTGGACTGGAACTATGGCTACACCTTC.

The chain has TRBV5-1 and TRBJ2-3, with TRBD2 as a possible D gene (6 bases). The CDR3 covers 15 residues. Germline V gives CDR1 SGHRS, CDR2 YFSETQ. V gave up 0 bases and J gave up 5 bases, with 13 bases separating them. CDR3 nucleotide sequence: TGCGCCAGCAGCTTGGCCGGACTAAGTAAAGATACGCAGTATTTT. Its protein is CASSLAGLSKDTQYF.

The chain joins TRBV19 to TRBJ2-5; 9 positions agree with TRBD1. V shed 5 bases and J 2 bases; nucleotides not matched to a gene: 3. In germline, CDR1 is LNHDA, CDR2 SQIVND (reference sequence). There are 14 residues in the CDR3. The CDR3: CASSGTGTQETQYF. CDR3 in DNA: TGTGCCAGTAGTGGGACAGGGACTCAAGAGACCCAGTACTTC.